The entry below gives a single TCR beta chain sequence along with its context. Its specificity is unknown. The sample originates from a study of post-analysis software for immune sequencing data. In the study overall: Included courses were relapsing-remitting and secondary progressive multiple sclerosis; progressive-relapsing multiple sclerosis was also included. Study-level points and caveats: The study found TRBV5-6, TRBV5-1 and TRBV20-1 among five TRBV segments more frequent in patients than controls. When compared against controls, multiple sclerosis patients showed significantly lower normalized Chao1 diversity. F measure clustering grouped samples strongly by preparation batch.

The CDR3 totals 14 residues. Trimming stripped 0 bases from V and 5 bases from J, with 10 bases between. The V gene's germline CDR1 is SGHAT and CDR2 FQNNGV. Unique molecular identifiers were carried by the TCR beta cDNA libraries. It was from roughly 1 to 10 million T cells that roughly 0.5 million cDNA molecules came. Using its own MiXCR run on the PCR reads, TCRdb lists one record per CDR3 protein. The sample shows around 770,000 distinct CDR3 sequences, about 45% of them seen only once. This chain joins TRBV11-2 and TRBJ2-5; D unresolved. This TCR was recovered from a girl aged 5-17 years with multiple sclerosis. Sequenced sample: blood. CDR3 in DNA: TGTGCCAGCAGCTTAGACCCTCTAGGGGAGACCCAGTACTTC. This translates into CASSLDPLGETQYF.